What follows are 27 T cell receptor beta chains derived from one specimen sequenced in a study of blood T cell repertoires in COVID-19. Profiling relied on immunoSEQ multiplex PCR, and the TCRdb table lists in-frame clones only, not all of them. This table has some 110,000 clones, 81% appearing once. Sequencing used peripheral blood. These receptors all come from an elderly man with acute or convalescent COVID-19.

This chain joins TRBV2 and TRBJ1-1, with unresolved D. The V end lost 5 bases, the J end lost 0 bases, and 10 bases lay between the germline ends. CDR3 length equals 14 residues. Germline-derived CDR1 and CDR2 are SNHLY and FYNNEI. CDR3 sequence reads: CASSPQRMNTEAFF. In DNA, the CDR3 is TGTGCCAGCAGTCCCCAGCGTATGAACACTGAAGCTTTCTTT.

This clone appeared a single time. CDR3 coding DNA: TGTGCCAGCAGCGTAGACCCAGGGAGGGACTCACCCCTCCACTTT. Its translation: CASSVDPGRDSPLHF. This rearrangement joins TRBV9 to TRBJ1-6; tentatively, D is TRBD1 (5 bases). V lost 0 bases, J lost 10 bases, and 14 bases lay in between. The CDR3 is 15 amino acids. The germline gives CDR1 SGDLS, CDR2 YYNGEE.

The V and J genes are TRBV18 and TRBJ1-5, with D possibly TRBD1 on 6 matching bases. The CDR3 has 15 residues. Looked up from germline, CDR1 is KGHSH and CDR2 is LQKENI. Deletions cut 3 bases from V and 0 bases from J, with 9 bases between. This CDR3 reads CASSPQGYSNQPQHF. For the CDR3, the DNA is TGTGCCAGCTCACCGCAGGGGTATAGCAATCAGCCCCAGCATTTT.

The J gene is TRBJ1-5, the V gene TRBV19; 8 nucleotides align to TRBD1. Losses at the gene ends were 4 bases for V and 5 bases for J; bases not matched to a gene: 4. The CDR3 has 14 residues. Germline V gene lookup returns CDR1 LNHDA and CDR2 SQIVND (reference sequence). For the CDR3, the DNA is TGTGCCAGTAGTAGCACAGGGGGATATCAGCCCCAGCATTTT. Its translation: CASSSTGGYQPQHF.

This clone was detected only a few times. The chain uses TRBV18 and TRBJ1-5; 8 nucleotides match TRBD1. Germline V gene data show CDR1 as KGHSH and CDR2 as LQKENI. Trimming at V came to 5 bases and at J to 6 bases, leaving 9 bases not matched to a gene. The CDR3 consists of 15 residues. The DNA of the CDR3 is TGTGCCAGCTCAGGGGACAGGTGGGGCGGTCAGCCCCAGCATTTT. Its protein is CASSGDRWGGQPQHF.

J is TRBJ2-5 and V is TRBV18; TRBD2 is a possible D gene (5 bases). Trimming stripped 2 bases from V and 2 bases from J, with 12 bases between. CDR3 size: 15 residues. The V gene's germline CDR1 is KGHSH and CDR2 LQKENI. The CDR3: CASSPVRGAQETQYF. CDR3 nucleotide sequence: TGTGCCAGCTCACCAGTCCGGGGAGCTCAAGAGACCCAGTACTTC. The whole variable domain, filled in from reference TRBV18 and TRBJ2-5, reads NAGVMQNPRHLVRRRGQEARLRCSPMKGHSHVYWYRQLPEEGLKFMVYLQKENIIDESGMPKERFSAEFPKEGPSILRIQQVVRGDSAAYFCASSPVRGAQETQYFGPGTRLLVL.

This clone is medium-sized by share. V and J are TRBV6-5 and TRBJ1-1; D is unresolved. From germline, CDR1 is MNHEY and CDR2 SVGAGI. Trimming removed 5 bases from V and 0 bases from J, with 4 bases in between. The CDR3 runs 12 residues. CDR3 bases: TGTGCCAGCAGTCACATGAACACTGAAGCTTTCTTT. Its protein product is CASSHMNTEAFF.

This rearrangement joins TRBV4-1 to TRBJ2-7; 15 nucleotides match TRBD2. The J segment lost 7 bases and the V segment lost 6 bases, leaving 7 bases of the junction unmatched. Germline-derived CDR1 and CDR2 are MGHRA and YSYEKL. This CDR3 spans 15 amino acids. The CDR3 loop reads CASRRGGLAGGEQYF. CDR3 bases: TGCGCCAGCAGAAGGGGGGGACTAGCGGGAGGAGAGCAGTACTTC.

The chain carries TRBV11-2 and TRBJ2-6; a possible D gene is TRBD1 (5 bases). CDR3 length equals 16 residues. V lost 1 base, J lost 2 bases, and 9 bases lay in between. Per the germline V gene, CDR1 is SGHAT and CDR2 is FQNNGV. The CDR3 nucleotides read TGTGCCAGCAGCTTAGTAAGGGGCGCTGGGGCCAACGTCCTGACTTTC. Protein sequence: CASSLVRGAGANVLTF. The whole variable domain, remainder taken from reference TRBV11-2 and TRBJ2-6, is EAGVAQSPRYKIIEKRQSVAFWCNPISGHATLYWYQQILGQGPKLLIQFQNNGVVDDSQLPKDRFSAERLKGVDSTLKIQPAKLEDSAVYLCASSLVRGAGANVLTFGAGSRLTVL.

This clone was detected only a few times. The CDR3 sequence is CASRMTGNAHGYTF. The CDR3 DNA follows: TGTGCCAGCAGAATGACAGGGAACGCGCATGGCTACACCTTC. The V and J genes are TRBV2 and TRBJ1-2; 7 bases line up with TRBD1. The V gene end was trimmed by 6 bases and the J gene end by 6 bases; junction bases not matched to a gene: 10. The CDR3 spans 14 residues. Germline assignment: CDR1 SNHLY and CDR2 FYNNEI.

The chain is built from TRBV14 and TRBJ1-2; TRBD1 aligns across 7 bases. The CDR3 contains 14 residues. Germline CDR1 is SGHDN and CDR2 is FVKESK. V trimming: 0 bases; J trimming: 4 bases; junction bases outside the gene matches: 2. The CDR3 reads CASSQDRGPYGYTF. CDR3 nucleotides: TGTGCCAGCAGCCAAGATAGGGGGCCCTATGGCTACACCTTC.

The rearrangement links TRBV10-3 to TRBJ2-1, with a tentative D call TRBD2 (6 bases). The CDR3 spans 16 residues. Germline lookup yields CDR1 ENHRY and CDR2 SYGVKD. The V and J ends lost 4 bases and 4 bases respectively, with 17 bases between them. This CDR3 reads CAISGEAGQIYNEQFF. DNA of the CDR3: TGTGCCATCAGTGGCGAAGCGGGCCAAATTTACAATGAGCAGTTCTTC.

The rearrangement links TRBV30 to TRBJ1-6, with a possible D match to TRBD1 (5 bases). CDR1 is GTSNPN, CDR2 SVGIG, per germline (reference sequence). CDR3 length equals 14 residues. The V end lost 2 bases, the J end lost 5 bases, and 10 bases lay between the germline ends. CDR3 nucleotide sequence: TGTGCCTGGAGTCAGGGCAAAGATAATTCACCCCTCCACTTT. Amino acid sequence: CAWSQGKDNSPLHF.

The V and J genes are TRBV28 and TRBJ1-1; D may be TRBD1 (6 bases). Per the germline V gene, CDR1 is MDHEN and CDR2 is SYDVKM. V was pared by 11 bases and J by 5 bases, with 15 bases between. The CDR3 extends over 12 amino acids. CDR3 sequence reads: CAAGGGLTEAFF. CDR3 nucleotides: TGTGCCGCCGGGGGGGGGCTTACTGAAGCTTTCTTT. Together with reference TRBV28 and TRBJ1-1, the CDR3 gives the full variable domain: DVKVTQSSRYLVKRTGEKVFLECVQDMDHENMFWYRQDPGLGLRLIYFSYDVKMKEKGDIPEGYSVSREKKERFSLILESASTNQTSMYLCAAGGGLTEAFFGQGTRLTVV.

The V and J genes are TRBV11-2 and TRBJ2-7; possible D gene TRBD1, 5 bases. Trimming took 5 bases from V and 0 from J, leaving 14 bases between them. CDR1 and CDR2 (germline): SGHAT, FQNNGV. The CDR3 is 15 residues long. The CDR3 reads CASSASRVSSYEQYF. The CDR3 region has the DNA TGTGCCAGCAGCGCCTCCAGGGTGAGCTCCTACGAGCAGTACTTC.

V usage is TRBV19 and J usage is TRBJ2-5; D is perhaps TRBD1 (6 bases). The CDR3 has 13 residues. The germline V gene has CDR1 LNHDA and CDR2 SQIVND (reference sequence). Trimming left V 6 bases short and J 4 bases short, with 12 bases between. In DNA, the CDR3 is TGTGCCAGTAGGGCCTTAGGGGGAGAGACCCAGTACTTC. It yields the protein CASRALGGETQYF. The full variable domain, in which reference TRBV19 and TRBJ2-5 provide the parts outside the CDR3, is DGGITQSPKYLFRKEGQNVTLSCEQNLNHDAMYWYRQDPGQGLRLIYYSQIVNDFQKGDIAEGYSVSREKKESFPLTVTSAQKNPTAFYLCASRALGGETQYFGPGTRLLVL.

Remarks on this clone: Sequence at one end of the junction differs from germline and may be a read error. This rearrangement joins TRBV28 to TRBJ1-5; 8 bases are a match to TRBD1. This CDR3 contains 15 residues. CDR1 and CDR2 (germline): MDHEN, SYDVKM. The CDR3 region is CTSSSPGGLNQPQHF. DNA of the CDR3: TGTACCAGCAGCAGCCCAGGGGGCCTAAATCAGCCCCAGCATTTT.

CDR3 coding DNA: TGTGCCAGCAGCCTAAAGACTGGCTCCGAAGCTTTCTTT. This translates into CASSLKTGSEAFF. The V gene is TRBV11-1, the J gene TRBJ1-1; D is unclear. The germline gives CDR1 SGHAT, CDR2 FQDESV (reference sequence). This CDR3 is built from 13 residues. Between the trimmed V and J ends, which lost 5 bases and 8 bases, there was a span of 15 bases.

CDR3 sequence: CASSPGQSKETQYF. The CDR3 DNA reads as TGTGCCAGCTCACCAGGACAGTCCAAAGAGACCCAGTACTTC. V usage is TRBV18 and J usage is TRBJ2-5, with D possibly being TRBD1 (6 bases). CDR1 KGHSH and CDR2 LQKENI come from the germline V gene. V was cut by 2 bases and J by 3 bases, with 10 bases left in between. The CDR3 covers 14 residues.

This clone was detected only a few times. J is TRBJ1-2 and V is TRBV30; maybe TRBD1 (5 bases). The length of the CDR3 is 16 residues. Germline-derived CDR1 and CDR2 are GTSNPN and SVGIG (reference sequence). Trimming removed 2 bases at V and 0 bases at J, with 16 bases between. CDR3 bases: TGTGCCTGGAGTCCGCGGGACGCTATGTCTAACTATGGCTACACCTTC. Its translation: CAWSPRDAMSNYGYTF.

V gene TRBV14 combines with J gene TRBJ2-3, with TRBD1 matching over 7 bases. V was pared by 4 bases and J by 6 bases, with 10 bases of the junction left unmatched. Germline V lookup: CDR1 SGHDN, CDR2 FVKESK. This CDR3 region has 15 residues. In DNA, the CDR3 is TGTGCCAGCAGCCGACAGGGACGGCTCTACGATACGCAGTATTTT. It codes for CASSRQGRLYDTQYF.

This clone was seen just once. The V call is TRBV19, the J call TRBJ2-3, with D unresolved. This CDR3 is built from 16 residues. Germline assignment: CDR1 LNHDA and CDR2 SQIVND (reference sequence). The V end was cut by 3 bases, the J end by 0 bases, with 13 bases between. The CDR3 nucleotides read TGTGCCAGTAGTATCCCAGGTGAAGCTAGCACAGATACGCAGTATTTT. Protein product: CASSIPGEASTDTQYF.

V and J are TRBV12-5 and TRBJ1-6; no firm D call. V lost 7 bases and J lost 10, with 14 bases in between. Per germline, CDR1 LGHNT and CDR2 FRNRAP. This CDR3 region has 13 residues. The CDR3 sequence: CASAWEGESPLHF. Written as DNA, the CDR3 is TGTGCTAGTGCCTGGGAGGGTGAATCACCCCTCCACTTT. Combining the CDR3 with reference TRBV12-5 and TRBJ1-6 gives the whole variable domain DARVTQTPRHKVTEMGQEVTMRCQPILGHNTVFWYRQTMMQGLELLAYFRNRAPLDDSGMPKDRFSAEMPDATLATLKIQPSEPRDSAVYFCASAWEGESPLHFGNGTRLTVT.

The chain is built from TRBV29-1 and TRBJ2-3; TRBD2 matches 7 bases. The CDR3 extends over 15 amino acids. The V gene's germline CDR1 is SQVTM and CDR2 ANQGSEA. The trim removed 4 bases at V and 4 bases at J, leaving 11 bases unmatched. The CDR3 loop reads CSVAGGGGWSDTQYF. CDR3 nucleotides: TGCAGCGTTGCGGGCGGCGGGGGTTGGTCAGATACGCAGTATTTT.

The V and J genes are TRBV18 and TRBJ2-5; a weak D match, TRBD1 (5 bases). The CDR3 runs to 13 residues. The germline CDR1 and CDR2 sequences are KGHSH and LQKENI. Trimming shortened V by 6 bases and J by 2 bases, and 10 bases separated the two germline ends. CDR3 DNA sequence: TGTGCCAGCTCCTTGACAGCGCAAGAGACCCAGTACTTC. Residues: CASSLTAQETQYF. Supplemented by reference TRBV18 and TRBJ2-5, the full variable domain reads NAGVMQNPRHLVRRRGQEARLRCSPMKGHSHVYWYRQLPEEGLKFMVYLQKENIIDESGMPKERFSAEFPKEGPSILRIQQVVRGDSAAYFCASSLTAQETQYFGPGTRLLVL.

This clone has only a few counts. In the same sample, other DNA sequences code for this CDR3. The rearrangement uses TRBV6-5 and TRBJ1-2; TRBD1 might be the D (6 bases). Germline CDR1 MNHEY, CDR2 SVGAGI. V was clipped by 6 bases and J by 2 bases, with 7 bases between them. There are 12 residues in the CDR3. Here the CDR3 reads CASRTGNYGYTF. The DNA of the CDR3 is TGTGCCAGCAGAACAGGGAACTATGGCTACACCTTC.

This clone was found once. CDR3 nucleotides: TGTGCCAGCAGCTTAGTTTCAGGGGCAGCCTACGAGCAGTACTTC. It yields the protein CASSLVSGAAYEQYF. This rearrangement joins TRBV11-2 to TRBJ2-7; D might be TRBD1 (6 bases). The ends were cut back, 1 base at V and 2 bases at J, with 12 bases in the middle. The CDR3 has 15 residues. The germline CDR1 and CDR2 sequences are SGHAT and FQNNGV.